Listed below are T cell receptor beta chains from one sample, sequenced in a study of blood T cell repertoires in COVID-19. The data were produced by immunoSEQ multiplex PCR, yet TCRdb's version contains in-frame clones alone and is incomplete. The sample has 130,000 or so clones, 88% seen once. The specimen sequenced was peripheral blood. The receptors come from a man in his 70s with active COVID-19. Both conserved end residues are part of each CDR3. Each record gives: clone size, J gene, D gene, V gene, CDR3 DNA, CDR3 protein. The D gene is left open where the match is weak. Not every row has a clone size; where given, it reads once, few, many or a size class.

few	TRBJ1-3	TRBD1	TRBV7-9	TGTGCCACTTCTCCGGGACAGCCAGCCTCTGGAAACACCATATATTTT	CATSPGQPASGNTIYF
.	TRBJ2-7	.	TRBV21-1	TGTGCCATCAGCGGCTCTGGGCCGTACGAGCAGTACTTC	CAISGSGPYEQYF
.	TRBJ1-1	.	TRBV18	TGTGCCAGCTCACCTTCCCCGGACAGGAACACTGAAGCTTTCTTT	CASSPSPDRNTEAFF
.	TRBJ1-1	TRBD1	TRBV2	TGTGCCAGTACGGGACAGTCGAACACTGAAGCTTTCTTT	CASTGQSNTEAFF
.	TRBJ2-5	TRBD2	TRBV6-1	TGTGCCAGCAGTGAACCCCGGGACTATGAAGAGACCCAGTACTTC	CASSEPRDYEETQYF
.	TRBJ2-1	.	TRBV5-1	TGCGCCAGCAGCCAGGACTCAGATAAGTTCTTC	CASSQDSDKFF
.	TRBJ1-2	TRBD1	TRBV6-5	TGTGCCAGCAGCCCCCCGACAGGGGATGGCTACACCTTC	CASSPPTGDGYTF
.	TRBJ1-5	.	TRBV30	TGTGCCTGGAGGCTGGAGGACAATCAGCCCCAGCATTTT	CAWRLEDNQPQHF
.	TRBJ2-2	TRBD2	TRBV18	TGTGCCAGCTCACCCTCAGGGACTAGCGGAAGTTACACCGGGGAGCTGTTTTTT	CASSPSGTSGSYTGELFF
.	TRBJ1-1	.	TRBV28	TGTGCCAGCACCGATAGGTGGGGCGAAGCTTTCTTT	CASTDRWGEAFF
.	TRBJ1-5	TRBD1	TRBV7-2	TGTGCCAGCAGCGCGGGACAGGGGGCTGCTCAGCCCCAGCATTTT	CASSAGQGAAQPQHF
once	TRBJ1-1	.	TRBV2	TGTGCCAGCAAATCAGCAGGGACACCGAACACTGAAGCTTTCTTT	CASKSAGTPNTEAFF
.	TRBJ2-6	.	TRBV5-1	TGCGCCAGCAGATCTCCCACCAGGGCCCTGTCCTTTGGGGCCAACGTCCTGACTTTC	CASRSPTRALSFGANVLTF
.	TRBJ2-1	TRBD2	TRBV6-2/TRBV6-3	TGTGCCAGCAGTTACTTAGGCGGGAGGGACGGGCACTACAATGAGCAGTTCTTC	CASSYLGGRDGHYNEQFF
.	TRBJ1-3	.	TRBV5-1	TGCGCCAGCAGCTGGACACCGTCTTCTGAAAACACCATATATTTT	CASSWTPSSENTIYF
.	TRBJ2-5	.	TRBV18	TGTGCCAGCTCACCACGGGCTTTGCTGCAAGAGACCCAGTACTTC	CASSPRALLQETQYF
.	TRBJ2-1	.	TRBV28	TGTGCCAGCAGTTTATTGCTCGGTGAGCAGTTCTTC	CASSLLLGEQFF
.	TRBJ2-7	TRBD1	TRBV28	TGTGCCAGCAGTTGGGGACAGCGAAGCTACGAGCAGTACTTC	CASSWGQRSYEQYF
.	TRBJ2-2	TRBD1	TRBV27	TGTGCCAGCAGTTTCCTCGACAGGGGGGCCGGGGAGCTGTTTTTT	CASSFLDRGAGELFF
.	TRBJ1-1	.	TRBV5-5	TGTGCCAGCAGCTCGAGTACGGGCACTGAAGCTTTCTTT	CASSSSTGTEAFF
.	TRBJ2-3	.	TRBV27	TGTGCCAGCAGTTTATCTCCCCTTCCTCGGGATACGCAGTATTTT	CASSLSPLPRDTQYF
.	TRBJ1-1	.	TRBV27	TGTGCCAGCAGTTCCGTGACAGGCCGGACTCGTTCCACTGAAGCTTTCTTT	CASSSVTGRTRSTEAFF
.	TRBJ1-5	TRBD1	TRBV19	TGTGCCAGTAGTACCGGGACAGATAGCAATCAGCCCCAGCATTTT	CASSTGTDSNQPQHF
.	TRBJ2-7	.	TRBV6-5	TGTGCCAGCAGTTCCCGTCTTGGGGCCGAGCAGTACTTC	CASSSRLGAEQYF
.	TRBJ2-3	TRBD1	TRBV5-1	TGCGCCAGCAGCTTCCGGGACAGTCGAAGGGTAAATACGCAGTATTTT	CASSFRDSRRVNTQYF